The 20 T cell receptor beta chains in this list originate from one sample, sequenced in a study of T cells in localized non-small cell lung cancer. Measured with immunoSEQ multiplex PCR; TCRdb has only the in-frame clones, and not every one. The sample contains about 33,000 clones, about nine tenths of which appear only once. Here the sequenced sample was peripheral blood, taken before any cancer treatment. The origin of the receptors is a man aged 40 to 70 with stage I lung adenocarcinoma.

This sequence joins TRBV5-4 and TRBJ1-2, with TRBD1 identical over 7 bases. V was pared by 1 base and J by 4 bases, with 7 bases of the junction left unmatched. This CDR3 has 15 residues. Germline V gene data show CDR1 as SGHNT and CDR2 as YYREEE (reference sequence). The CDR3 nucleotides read TGTGCCAGCAGCTTGCTTGCAGGGGGATTCTATGGCTACACCTTC. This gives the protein CASSLLAGGFYGYTF. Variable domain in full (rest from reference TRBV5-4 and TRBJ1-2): ETGVTQSPTHLIKTRGQQVTLRCSSQSGHNTVSWYQQALGQGPQFIFQYYREEENGRGNFPPRFSGLQFPNYSSELNVNALELDDSALYLCASSLLAGGFYGYTFGSGTRLTVV.

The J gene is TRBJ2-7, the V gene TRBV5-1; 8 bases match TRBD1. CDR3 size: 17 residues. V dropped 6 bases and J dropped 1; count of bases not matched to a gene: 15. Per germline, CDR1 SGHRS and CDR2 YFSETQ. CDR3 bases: TGCGCCAGCACCACGGGACAGCCGGGACAGGTTTCCTACGAGCAGTACTTC. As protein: CASTTGQPGQVSYEQYF.

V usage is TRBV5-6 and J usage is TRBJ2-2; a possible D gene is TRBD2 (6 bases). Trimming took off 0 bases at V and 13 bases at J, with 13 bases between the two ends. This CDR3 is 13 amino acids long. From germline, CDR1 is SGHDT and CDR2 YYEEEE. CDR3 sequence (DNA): TGTGCCAGCAGCTTGGCGGGGGATTGGGCGCTGTTTTTT. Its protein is CASSLAGDWALFF.

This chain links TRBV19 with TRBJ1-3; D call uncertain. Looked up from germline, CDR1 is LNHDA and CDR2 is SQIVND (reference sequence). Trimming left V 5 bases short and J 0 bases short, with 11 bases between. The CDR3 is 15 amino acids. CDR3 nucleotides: TGTGCCAGTAGTGACGGACCGAACTCTGGAAACACCATATATTTT. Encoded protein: CASSDGPNSGNTIYF. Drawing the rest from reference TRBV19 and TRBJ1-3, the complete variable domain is DGGITQSPKYLFRKEGQNVTLSCEQNLNHDAMYWYRQDPGQGLRLIYYSQIVNDFQKGDIAEGYSVSREKKESFPLTVTSAQKNPTAFYLCASSDGPNSGNTIYFGEGSWLTVV.

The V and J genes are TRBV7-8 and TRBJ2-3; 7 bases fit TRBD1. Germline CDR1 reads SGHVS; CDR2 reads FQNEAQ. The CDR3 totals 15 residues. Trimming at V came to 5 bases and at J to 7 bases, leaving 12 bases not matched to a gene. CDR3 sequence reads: CASSLQGKGTNTQYF. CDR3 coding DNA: TGTGCCAGCAGCCTACAGGGGAAGGGCACGAATACGCAGTATTTT.

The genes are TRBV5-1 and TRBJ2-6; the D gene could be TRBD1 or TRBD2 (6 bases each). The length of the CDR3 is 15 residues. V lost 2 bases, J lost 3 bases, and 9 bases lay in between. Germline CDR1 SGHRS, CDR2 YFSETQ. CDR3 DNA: TGCGCCAGCAGCTTACAGGGAGGTGGGGCCAACGTCCTGACTTTC. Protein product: CASSLQGGGANVLTF.

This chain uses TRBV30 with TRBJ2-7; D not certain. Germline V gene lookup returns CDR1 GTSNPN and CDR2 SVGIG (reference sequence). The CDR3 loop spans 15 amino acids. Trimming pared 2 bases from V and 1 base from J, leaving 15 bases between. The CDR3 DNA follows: TGTGCCTGGAGTCCCCTCCTGGGCGGATCCTACGAGCAGTACTTC. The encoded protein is CAWSPLLGGSYEQYF.

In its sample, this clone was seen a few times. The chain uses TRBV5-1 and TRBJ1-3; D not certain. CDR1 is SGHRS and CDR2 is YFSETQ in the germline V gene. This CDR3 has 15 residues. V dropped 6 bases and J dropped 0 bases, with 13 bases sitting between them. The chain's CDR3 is CASKNPQSSGNTIYF. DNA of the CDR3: TGCGCCAGCAAGAACCCCCAGAGCTCTGGAAACACCATATATTTT. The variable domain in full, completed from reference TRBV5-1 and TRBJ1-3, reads KAGVTQTPRYLIKTRGQQVTLSCSPISGHRSVSWYQQTPGQGLQFLFEYFSETQRNKGNFPGRFSGRQFSNSRSEMNVSTLELGDSALYLCASKNPQSSGNTIYFGEGSWLTVV.

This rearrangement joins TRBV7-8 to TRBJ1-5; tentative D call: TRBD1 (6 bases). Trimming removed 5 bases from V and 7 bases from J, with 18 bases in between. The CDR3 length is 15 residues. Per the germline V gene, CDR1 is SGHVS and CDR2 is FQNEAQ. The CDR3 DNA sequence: TGTGCCAGCAGCCCATTGGGGGGGGCTGACCAGCCCCAGCATTTT. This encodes CASSPLGGADQPQHF.

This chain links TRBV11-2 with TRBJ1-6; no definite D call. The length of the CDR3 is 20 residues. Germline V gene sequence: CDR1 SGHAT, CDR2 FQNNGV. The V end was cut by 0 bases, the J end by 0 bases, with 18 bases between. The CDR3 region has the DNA TGTGCCAGCAGCTTAGAATATGGCGGCAGGTTTAGCTCCTATAATTCACCCCTCCACTTT. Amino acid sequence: CASSLEYGGRFSSYNSPLHF. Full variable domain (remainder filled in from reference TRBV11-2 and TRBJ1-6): EAGVAQSPRYKIIEKRQSVAFWCNPISGHATLYWYQQILGQGPKLLIQFQNNGVVDDSQLPKDRFSAERLKGVDSTLKIQPAKLEDSAVYLCASSLEYGGRFSSYNSPLHFGNGTRLTVT.

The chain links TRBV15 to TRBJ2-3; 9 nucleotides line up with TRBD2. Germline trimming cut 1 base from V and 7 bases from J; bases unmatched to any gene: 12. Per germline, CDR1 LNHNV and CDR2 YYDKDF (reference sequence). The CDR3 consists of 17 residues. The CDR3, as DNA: TGTGCCACCAGCAGAGGTTACGGCGGGGGGGCGGAAAATACGCAGTATTTT. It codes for CATSRGYGGGAENTQYF.

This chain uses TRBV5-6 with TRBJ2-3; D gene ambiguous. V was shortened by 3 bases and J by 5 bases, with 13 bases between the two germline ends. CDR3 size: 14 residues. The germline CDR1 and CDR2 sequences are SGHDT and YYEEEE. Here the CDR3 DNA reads TGTGCCAGCAGCTCCGTCCGGTCCGGAGATACGCAGTATTTT. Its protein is CASSSVRSGDTQYF.

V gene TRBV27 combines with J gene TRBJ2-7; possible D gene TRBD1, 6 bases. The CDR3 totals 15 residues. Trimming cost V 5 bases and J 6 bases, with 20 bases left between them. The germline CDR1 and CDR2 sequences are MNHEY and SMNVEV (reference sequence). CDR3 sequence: CASSTPGTPRVEQYF. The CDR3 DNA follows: TGTGCCAGCAGTACCCCCGGGACACCCAGAGTCGAGCAGTACTTC.

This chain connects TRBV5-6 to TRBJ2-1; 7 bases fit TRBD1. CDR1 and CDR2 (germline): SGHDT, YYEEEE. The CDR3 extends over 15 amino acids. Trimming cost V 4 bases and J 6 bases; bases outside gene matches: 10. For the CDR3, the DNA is TGTGCCAGCAGCACCGGACAGGAGAACATCAATGAGCAGTTCTTC. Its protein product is CASSTGQENINEQFF.

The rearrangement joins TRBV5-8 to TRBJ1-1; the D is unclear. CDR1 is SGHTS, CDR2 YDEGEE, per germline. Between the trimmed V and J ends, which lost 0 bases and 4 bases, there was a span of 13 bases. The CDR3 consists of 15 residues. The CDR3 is CASSLARQDGTEAFF. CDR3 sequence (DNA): TGTGCCAGCAGCTTGGCGCGGCAGGACGGCACTGAAGCTTTCTTT.

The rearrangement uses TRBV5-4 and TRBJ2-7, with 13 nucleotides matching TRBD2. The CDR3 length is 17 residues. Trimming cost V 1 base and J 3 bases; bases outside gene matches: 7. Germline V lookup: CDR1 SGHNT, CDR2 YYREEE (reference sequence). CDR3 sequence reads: CASSLTSGGVGRYEQYF. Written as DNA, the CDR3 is TGTGCCAGCAGCTTGACTAGCGGGGGGGTGGGACGCTACGAGCAGTACTTC.

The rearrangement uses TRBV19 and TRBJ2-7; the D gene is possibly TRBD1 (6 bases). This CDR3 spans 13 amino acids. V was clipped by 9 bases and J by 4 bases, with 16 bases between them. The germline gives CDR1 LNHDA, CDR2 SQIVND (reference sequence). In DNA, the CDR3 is TGTGCCAGCCAGCCAGGGGCAGGGTACGAGCAGTACTTC. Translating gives CASQPGAGYEQYF.

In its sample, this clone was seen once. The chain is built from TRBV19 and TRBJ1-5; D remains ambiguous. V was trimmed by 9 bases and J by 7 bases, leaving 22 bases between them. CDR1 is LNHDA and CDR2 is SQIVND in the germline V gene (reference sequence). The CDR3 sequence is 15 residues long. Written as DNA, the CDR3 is TGTGCCAGCCGAAAGGTGGAGGGTGGGTGGCAGCCCCAGCATTTT. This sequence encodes CASRKVEGGWQPQHF. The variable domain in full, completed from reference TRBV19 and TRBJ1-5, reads DGGITQSPKYLFRKEGQNVTLSCEQNLNHDAMYWYRQDPGQGLRLIYYSQIVNDFQKGDIAEGYSVSREKKESFPLTVTSAQKNPTAFYLCASRKVEGGWQPQHFGDGTRLSIL.

The CDR3 DNA reads as TGTGCCAGTAGTCCGAACCTTGACAGGGGGGACTACACCTTC. Residues: CASSPNLDRGDYTF. The chain has TRBV19 and TRBJ1-2, with 9 bases identical to TRBD1. V gave up 5 bases and J gave up 10 bases; unmatched junction bases: 11. CDR3 size: 14 residues. Germline lookup yields CDR1 LNHDA and CDR2 SQIVND (reference sequence).

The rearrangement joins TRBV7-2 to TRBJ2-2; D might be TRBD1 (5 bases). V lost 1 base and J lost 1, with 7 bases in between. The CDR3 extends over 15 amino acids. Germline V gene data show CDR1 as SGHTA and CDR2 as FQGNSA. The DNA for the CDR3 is TGTGCCAGCAGCTTAGGACAGCTGAACACCGGGGAGCTGTTTTTT. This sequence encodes CASSLGQLNTGELFF.